Below are 9 T cell receptor beta chains sequenced from a single sample in a study of beta chain features in type 1 diabetes. The investigators reverse transcribed all of the isolated RNA, so they sequenced expressed TCRB transcripts. Repertoires were generated with immunoSEQ multiplex PCR, while TCRdb's copy carries only in-frame clones and drops some. Of around 300,000 clones listed, roughly 15% are singletons. The specimen was central memory CD4+ T cells from blood. The receptors here all came from a man aged 25-45 years in good health.

This clone was seen more than once but under ten times. The chain combines TRBV5-6 with TRBJ1-2; a possible D gene is TRBD1 (5 bases). This CDR3 is 13 amino acids long. V gave up 4 bases and J gave up 7 bases, with 14 bases separating them. Germline CDR1 reads SGHDT; CDR2 reads YYEEEE. CDR3 coding DNA: TGTGCCAGCAGCGTGGGAGGAGGGGTTGGCTACACCTTC. This codes for CASSVGGGVGYTF.

This clone occurred a few times. The V call is TRBV7-9, the J call TRBJ1-4, with D perhaps matching TRBD1 (5 bases). The germline CDR1 and CDR2 sequences are SEHNR and FQNEAQ (reference sequence). The CDR3 runs 16 residues. V gave up 2 bases and J gave up 6 bases, with 16 bases separating them. The CDR3 region is CASSLTNRDPYEKLFF. For the CDR3, the DNA is TGTGCCAGCAGCTTAACCAACCGGGACCCCTATGAAAAACTGTTTTTT. The full variable domain, its missing parts supplied by reference TRBV7-9 and TRBJ1-4, is DTGVSQNPRHKITKRGQNVTFRCDPISEHNRLYWYRQTLGQGPEFLTYFQNEAQLEKSRLLSDRFSAERPKGSFSTLEIQRTEQGDSAMYLCASSLTNRDPYEKLFFGSGTQLSVL.

In this sample, this clone turned up a few times. The rearrangement uses TRBV6-5 and TRBJ1-2, with no clear D. V was pared by 2 bases and J by 3 bases, with 7 bases between. The CDR3 totals 13 residues. From germline, CDR1 is MNHEY and CDR2 SVGAGI. The CDR3 DNA reads as TGTGCCAGCAGTTACCAGATCCACTATGGCTACACCTTC. Its translation: CASSYQIHYGYTF.

J is TRBJ1-2 and V is TRBV10-3; D is undetermined. The germline gives CDR1 ENHRY, CDR2 SYGVKD. CDR3 length equals 15 residues. V lost 2 bases and J 3 bases, leaving 13 bases between the germline ends. The CDR3 sequence: CAISEGKSRDYGYTF. The CDR3 bases are TGTGCCATCAGTGAGGGGAAGAGTCGGGACTATGGCTACACCTTC.

This clone turned up a few times. The rearrangement uses TRBV7-6 and TRBJ1-1; D is unresolved. The germline CDR1 and CDR2 sequences are SGHVS and FNYEAQ. V was shortened by 1 base and J by 6 bases, with 9 bases between the two germline ends. The CDR3 runs to 13 residues. CDR3 DNA sequence: TGTGCCAGCAGCTTAGTCGGAACTTCTGAAGCTTTCTTT. It is translated as CASSLVGTSEAFF.

The chain recombines TRBV12-2 with TRBJ2-3; TRBD2, as called in the table, went unchecked against the DNA. TRBV12-2 is reported as a pseudogene. CDR3 length: 15 residues. This CDR3 reads CASRFSGIKADTQYF. CDR3 coding DNA: TGTGCAAGTCGCTTTAGCGGGATAAAAGCAGATACGCAGTATTTT.

The V call is TRBV5-8, the J call TRBJ2-1; possible D gene TRBD2, 6 bases. Per the germline V gene, CDR1 is SGHTS and CDR2 is YDEGEE. The CDR3 runs 15 residues. Trimming shortened V by 0 bases and J by 3 bases, and 10 bases separated the two germline ends. CDR3 protein: CASSLVRGNYNEQFF. CDR3 in DNA: TGTGCCAGCAGCTTGGTGCGCGGGAACTACAATGAGCAGTTCTTC. Drawing the rest from reference TRBV5-8 and TRBJ2-1, the complete variable domain is EAGVTQSPTHLIKTRGQQATLRCSPISGHTSVYWYQQALGLGLQFLLWYDEGEERNRGNFPPRFSGRQFPNYSSELNVNALELEDSALYLCASSLVRGNYNEQFFGPGTRLTVL.

This clone was found a few times. This chain joins TRBV19 and TRBJ1-3, with D hard to call. Between the trimmed V and J ends, which lost 8 bases and 2 bases, there was a span of 7 bases. CDR3 length: 12 residues. Germline lookup yields CDR1 LNHDA and CDR2 SQIVND (reference sequence). The CDR3 spells CASETAGNTIYF. The CDR3 region has the DNA TGTGCCAGTGAGACCGCTGGAAACACCATATATTTT.

This clone turned up a few times. The chain recombines TRBV28 with TRBJ2-3; 9 bases fit TRBD2. Trimming at V came to 6 bases and at J to 2 bases, leaving 3 bases not matched to a gene. This CDR3 region has 14 residues. CDR1 is MDHEN and CDR2 is SYDVKM in the germline V gene. In DNA, the CDR3 is TGTGCCAGCAGCCCTAGCGGGATCACAGATACGCAGTATTTT. Translated: CASSPSGITDTQYF.